This is a list of T cell receptor beta chains from one sample in a study of shared clonotypes between healthy human individuals. Some clones are missing from TCRdb's copy, which holds only in-frame ones; the method was immunoSEQ multiplex PCR. The table records more than 2,000,000 clones, 85% to 95% of them present only once. The sequenced sample consisted of naive CD4+ T cells from PBMCs. These receptors originate from a man younger than 35 in good health. Some clones in this sample may be carry-over from other donors' samples. Both conserved end residues are part of each CDR3. The D gene is left open where the match is weak. Expanded clones are given a class, and other clones once, few, many or no size at all.

>TRBV27|-|TRBJ1-4|TRBD1
TGTGCCAGCTCCCTAGGACAGGGCCTAAATGAAAAACTGTTTTTT
CASSLGQGLNEKLFF
>TRBV15|once|TRBJ2-5|-
TGTGCCACCAGCAGAGATCCTGAAGAGACCCAGTACTTC
CATSRDPEETQYF
>TRBV18|-|TRBJ2-7|-
TGTGCCAGCTCACCATCTCTTACCTACGAGCAGTACTTC
CASSPSLTYEQYF
>TRBV19|once|TRBJ2-2|-
TGTGCCAGTAGTACCCACGGGGGGCCCGGGGAGCTGTTTTTT
CASSTHGGPGELFF
>TRBV27|-|TRBJ1-5|TRBD1
TGTGCCAGCAGTTCAACAGGGGCGTGGAGCAATCAGCCCCAGCATTTT
CASSSTGAWSNQPQHF
>TRBV6-1|-|TRBJ2-7|-
TGTGCCAGCAGTGGCCGCTTCTACGAGCAGTACTTC
CASSGRFYEQYF
>TRBV2|-|TRBJ1-1|-
TGTGCCAGCAGTGAAGGGGTGAACACTGAAGCTTTCTTT
CASSEGVNTEAFF
>TRBV7-9|-|TRBJ2-7|TRBD1
TGTGCCAGCAGCGTGGACAGGTCCTCCTACGAGCAGTACTTC
CASSVDRSSYEQYF
>TRBV9|once|TRBJ2-3|-
TGTGCCAGCAGCGTAGGAACGGGCTCATCCACAGATACGCAGTATTTT
CASSVGTGSSTDTQYF
>TRBV20-1|-|TRBJ1-2|-
TGCAGTGCTTTGAGTTATGGCTACACCTTC
CSALSYGYTF
>TRBV30|few|TRBJ1-2|TRBD1
TGTGCCTGGAGTGAGCAGGGGGCCCACACCTTC
CAWSEQGAHTF
>TRBV7-2|-|TRBJ2-2|-
TGTGCCAGCAGCTTAGGAGGGAGCCAGAACACCGGGGAGCTGTTTTTT
CASSLGGSQNTGELFF
>TRBV2|few|TRBJ1-1|-
TGTGCCAGCAGTGGGGATGTCACTGAAGCTTTCTTT
CASSGDVTEAFF
>TRBV4-2|once|TRBJ2-3|-
TGTGCCAGCAGCCAAGATAGTAGCACAGATACGCAGTATTTT
CASSQDSSTDTQYF
>TRBV29-1|-|TRBJ2-2|-
TGCAGCGTTGATGGCCTAGCGAGCACCGGGGAGCTGTTTTTT
CSVDGLASTGELFF
>TRBV5-1|-|TRBJ1-6|-
TGCGCCAGCAGCTTGCTAGGGGTTAATTCACCCCTCCACTTT
CASSLLGVNSPLHF
>TRBV4-1|-|TRBJ2-1|-
TGCGCCAGCAGCCAAGGCCAAGGGGGATCCTACAATGAGCAGTTCTTC
CASSQGQGGSYNEQFF
>TRBV19|-|TRBJ1-1|-
TGTGCCAGTAGTATGGACACCCGAGGGACTGAAGCTTTCTTT
CASSMDTRGTEAFF
>TRBV5-1|-|TRBJ2-6|-
TGCGCCAGCATTCTTTTGTCGGCGGCCTCTGGGGCCAACGTCCTGACTTTC
CASILLSAASGANVLTF
>TRBV19|-|TRBJ2-7|-
TGTGCCAGTAGTACCACCGGGAACTACGAGCAGTACTTC
CASSTTGNYEQYF
>TRBV2|-|TRBJ1-5|-
TGTGCCAGCAGTGAATTAGCGCGGCCCCAGCATTTT
CASSELARPQHF
>TRBV29-1|-|TRBJ2-6|-
TGCAGCGTCAAGAGCTCTGGGGCCAACGTCCTGACTTTC
CSVKSSGANVLTF
>TRBV7-6|-|TRBJ2-5|-
TGTGCCAGCAGCCAGGACATCCGTGGCTTGTCCCAGTACTTC
CASSQDIRGLSQYF
>TRBV29-1|-|TRBJ1-1|TRBD1
TGCAGCGTGGAGGACAGGGGAACCTACACTGAAGCTTTCTTT
CSVEDRGTYTEAFF
>TRBV4-3|-|TRBJ2-3|TRBD2
TGCGCCAGCAGTAGCGGGGCGGGCACAGATACGCAGTATTTT
CASSSGAGTDTQYF
>TRBV5-6|few|TRBJ1-1|-
TGTGCCAGCAGCTTGCAGGTGGACACTGAAGCTTTCTTT
CASSLQVDTEAFF
>TRBV18|-|TRBJ2-1|-
TGTGCCAGCTCACCTGGGACGTATGCCTACAATGAGCAGTTCTTC
CASSPGTYAYNEQFF
>TRBV11-2|-|TRBJ1-3|-
TGTGCCAGCAGCTTAGATAGGGGGTTAAACTCTGGAAACACCATATATTTT
CASSLDRGLNSGNTIYF
>TRBV30|-|TRBJ2-1|TRBD1
TGTGCCTGGAGTGTACTTTCAGGGGGCTCCTACAATGAGCAGTTCTTC
CAWSVLSGGSYNEQFF
>TRBV28|-|TRBJ2-5|-
TGTGCCAGTCAAGTTTTCAGAGAGACCCAGTACTTC
CASQVFRETQYF
>TRBV30|-|TRBJ1-2|-
TGTGCCTGGAGTGGGGGAGCTAACTATGGCTACACCTTC
CAWSGGANYGYTF
>TRBV14|-|TRBJ2-7|TRBD2
TGTGCCAGCAGCCAAGAGCTAGCGGGGCCCTACGAGCAGTACTTC
CASSQELAGPYEQYF
>TRBV28|-|TRBJ2-1|TRBD2
TGTGCCAGCAGACCCGGGACTAGCGGGAGGGCGTTTGAGCAGTTCTTC
CASRPGTSGRAFEQFF
>TRBV6-5|-|TRBJ2-1|TRBD1
TGTGCCAGCAGTTACTGGGGGACAGGGGGCAAAAATGAGCAGTTCTTC
CASSYWGTGGKNEQFF
>TRBV4-2|-|TRBJ2-3|-
TGTGCCAGCAGCCAAACCCCTAGCGCCGCCCATTCTAGCACAGATACGCAGTATTTT
CASSQTPSAAHSSTDTQYF
>TRBV4-3|once|TRBJ2-3|-
TGCGCCAGCAGCCAAGAAGGAGGAGATACGCAGTATTTT
CASSQEGGDTQYF